The 29 T cell receptor beta chains presented below share a single source sample, sequenced in a study of blood T cells in healthy people across ages. With a J-beta primer mix and a sample-barcoded 5' primer, a second PCR ran about 7 to 11 cycles. TCRdb fed the 5' RACE reads into MiXCR, producing one record per CDR3 protein. The data show a few hundred thousand distinct CDR3 sequences, roughly half seen once. The sample consisted of blood. The source is a man in his fifties or sixties in good health.

The rearrangement links TRBV20-1 to TRBJ2-1; TRBD2 matches at 12 bases. The DNA end lines up better with TRBJ2-7; the J call may be wrong. This CDR3 has 18 amino acids. Per the germline V gene, CDR1 is DFQATT and CDR2 is SNEGSKA (reference sequence). The chain's CDR3 is CSARKLAGGSSSYNEQYF. The CDR3 DNA follows: TGCAGTGCTAGAAAGCTAGCGGGAGGGTCAAGCTCCTACAATGAGCAGTACTTC.

The chain has TRBV4-2 and TRBJ2-5, with 10 nucleotides matching TRBD2. V was clipped by 4 bases and J by 2 bases; unmatched bases: 13. The CDR3 sequence is 18 residues long. Germline CDR1 and CDR2: LGHNA and YNFKEQ. CDR3 sequence: CASSPGRSGGVIQETQYF. In DNA form, the CDR3 reads TGTGCCAGCAGCCCTGGCCGGAGCGGGGGGGTTATACAAGAGACCCAGTACTTC.

This chain links TRBV24-1 with TRBJ2-1; D call uncertain. CDR1 is KGHDR and CDR2 is SFDVKD in the germline V gene. This CDR3 is built from 13 residues. V lost 12 bases to trimming and J lost 6 bases, with 17 bases between them. The CDR3 is CAVGVQQSNEQFF. CDR3 DNA sequence: TGTGCCGTCGGCGTCCAGCAGTCCAATGAGCAGTTCTTC.

This clonotype showed up many times. This chain joins TRBV16 and TRBJ1-2; D unresolved. Germline-derived CDR1 and CDR2 are KGHSY and FQNENV. This CDR3 region has 12 residues. Trimming shortened V by 4 bases and J by 7 bases, and 10 bases separated the two germline ends. As DNA, the CDR3 is TGTGCCAGCAGCCTGCCCATAGCTGGCTACACCTTC. Its translation: CASSLPIAGYTF.

This clonotype was observed at least ten times. The V call is TRBV5-1, the J call TRBJ2-6; 7 bases are shared with TRBD1. J lost 0 bases, V lost 1 base, and 10 bases had no gene match. Germline CDR1 reads SGHRS; CDR2 reads YFSETQ. CDR3 length equals 19 residues. The CDR3, as DNA: TGCGCCAGCAGCTTGATCGTTTTACAGGGGTCCTCTGGGGCCAACGTCCTGACTTTC. As protein: CASSLIVLQGSSGANVLTF.

The V gene is TRBV12-3 or TRBV12-4, the J gene TRBJ1-1; D is perhaps TRBD1 (6 bases). Trimming took 3 bases from V and 1 from J, leaving 9 bases between them. This CDR3 is built from 14 residues. The CDR3 is CASSFEGGNTEAFF. The CDR3 nucleotides read TGTGCCAGCAGTTTCGAGGGGGGGAACACTGAAGCTTTCTTT.

Details on this clonotype: This may stem from a read error, because a much larger clone lies one nucleotide away. This rearrangement joins TRBV24-1 to TRBJ2-1; the D call may be TRBD1 or TRBD2 (5 bases each). This CDR3 has 13 amino acids. Trimming removed 8 bases at V and 10 bases at J, with 17 bases between. Germline CDR1 reads KGHDR; CDR2 reads SFDVKD. The CDR3 coding sequence is TGTGCCACCATAACCGGGACGTCCTACGAGCAGTTCTTC. This encodes CATITGTSYEQFF.

To note about this clonotype: A read error is possible here, since a much larger clone lies one base away. The chain couples TRBV5-1 to TRBJ2-7, with 8 positions matching TRBD1. V lost 4 bases, J lost 1 base, and 4 bases stayed unmatched. This CDR3 is 14 amino acids long. Per germline, CDR1 SGHRS and CDR2 YFSETQ. The CDR3 reads CASSRDRRSYEQYF. As DNA, the CDR3 is TGCGCCAGCAGCCGGGACAGGCGGTCCTACGAGCAGTACTTC.

This chain links TRBV4-3 with TRBJ2-3; 15 positions agree with TRBD2. The CDR3 is 19 amino acids. CDR1 is LGHNA and CDR2 is YSLEER in the germline V gene. The V segment lost 0 bases and the J segment 3 bases; nucleotides outside the gene matches: 7. CDR3 residues: CASSQEGLAGGGSTDTQYF. The CDR3 DNA reads TGCGCCAGCAGCCAAGAAGGACTAGCGGGAGGGGGAAGTACAGATACGCAGTATTTT.

There are a few counts of this clonotype. The gene calls are TRBV12-5 and TRBJ1-1; possible D gene TRBD1, 5 bases. V was shortened by 5 bases and J by 1 base, with 17 bases between the two germline ends. CDR3 length: 16 residues. CDR1 is LGHNT, CDR2 FRNRAP, per germline. CDR3 sequence: CASGPDPGRRNTEAFF. In DNA, the CDR3 is TGTGCTAGTGGTCCGGATCCGGGACGGAGGAACACTGAAGCTTTCTTT.

This clonotype has a handful of counts. The DNA for the CDR3 is TGTGCCAGCGCCCGTCCTAGCACAGATACGCAGTATTTT. Amino acids: CASARPSTDTQYF. The chain is built from TRBV27 and TRBJ2-3; D gene unclear. The germline V gene encodes CDR1 MNHEY and CDR2 SMNVEV (reference sequence). The CDR3 is made up of 13 amino acids. V was cut by 8 bases and J by 0 bases, with 9 bases left in between.

V usage is TRBV20-1 and J usage is TRBJ2-5, with 10 bases lining up with TRBD2. The CDR3 spans 15 residues. V dropped 6 bases and J dropped 1; count of bases not matched to a gene: 8. CDR1 DFQATT and CDR2 SNEGSKA come from the germline V gene (reference sequence). The CDR3 sequence: CSAPSLAGAQETQYF. The CDR3 DNA reads TGCAGTGCCCCCTCCCTAGCGGGGGCCCAAGAGACCCAGTACTTC.

The genes are TRBV20-1 and TRBJ1-1; tentatively, D is TRBD1 (5 bases). Germline CDR1 DFQATT, CDR2 SNEGSKA (reference sequence). The CDR3 contains 14 residues. Trimming removed 3 bases at V and 1 base at J, with 12 bases between. CDR3 sequence (DNA): TGCAGTGCTAGGAGCCCAGGGTCGAACACTGAAGCTTTCTTT. It specifies CSARSPGSNTEAFF.

V usage is TRBV12-3 or TRBV12-4 and J usage is TRBJ2-5; TRBD1 agrees at 11 bases. Trimming cost V 6 bases and J 11 bases; bases outside gene matches: 17. The CDR3 sequence is 16 residues long. This CDR3 is CASSPPSGQGAKEQYF. CDR3 DNA: TGTGCCAGCAGCCCACCCTCAGGACAGGGGGCGAAGGAGCAGTACTTC.

The CDR3 DNA reads as TGTGCCAGCAGGCAGACTCATACTAGCACAGATACGCAGTATTTT. Amino acid sequence: CASRQTHTSTDTQYF. The rearrangement links TRBV5-6 to TRBJ2-3; D is ambiguous. CDR1 is SGHDT and CDR2 is YYEEEE in the germline V gene. With 5 bases removed from V and 0 bases from J, the gap between germline ends came to 13 bases. This CDR3 has 15 amino acids.

CDR3 DNA: TGCAGTGCTGACAGGCCCTTGGGAGAGCAGTACTTC. Amino acid sequence: CSADRPLGEQYF. The rearrangement joins TRBV20-1 to TRBJ2-5; possible D gene TRBD1, 6 bases. The CDR3 extends over 12 amino acids. The V and J ends lost 5 bases and 11 bases respectively, with 18 bases between them. Germline V gene lookup returns CDR1 DFQATT and CDR2 SNEGSKA (reference sequence).

This clonotype was found many times. This sequence joins TRBV7-9 and TRBJ2-7; 8 bases match TRBD1. V shed 3 bases, J shed 6 bases, and the junction held 7 bases outside the gene matches. In germline, CDR1 is SEHNR, CDR2 FQNEAQ (reference sequence). The CDR3 sequence is 14 residues long. CDR3 residues: CASSLASTGAEQYF. CDR3 nucleotides: TGTGCCAGCAGCTTGGCTTCGACAGGGGCCGAGCAGTACTTC. The full variable domain, its missing parts supplied by reference TRBV7-9 and TRBJ2-7, is DTGVSQNPRHKITKRGQNVTFRCDPISEHNRLYWYRQTLGQGPEFLTYFQNEAQLEKSRLLSDRFSAERPKGSFSTLEIQRTEQGDSAMYLCASSLASTGAEQYFGPGTRLTVT.

The chain combines TRBV5-1 with TRBJ1-5, with 10 nucleotides matching TRBD1. V lost 4 bases and J lost 5; bases outside the gene matches: 6. Germline values: CDR1 SGHRS, CDR2 YFSETQ. The CDR3 has 15 residues. The CDR3 reads CASSGGTGVDQPQHF. Here the CDR3 DNA reads TGCGCCAGCAGCGGCGGGACAGGGGTAGATCAGCCCCAGCATTTT.

The rearrangement uses TRBV7-2 and TRBJ2-7; 7 bases fit TRBD2. With V trimmed by 3 bases and J by 0 bases, 2 bases remained unmatched. CDR3 length: 14 residues. Germline-derived CDR1 and CDR2 are SGHTA and FQGNSA. CDR3 in amino acids: CASSFLAVSYEQYF. The DNA for the CDR3 is TGTGCCAGCAGCTTTCTAGCGGTCTCCTACGAGCAGTACTTC.

This clonotype has more than one count but fewer than ten. The chain carries TRBV24-1 and TRBJ2-3; no clear D. The V gene's germline CDR1 is KGHDR and CDR2 SFDVKD. The length of the CDR3 is 14 residues. The germline V and J ends were trimmed by 0 bases and 2 bases, with 5 bases remaining between them. The CDR3 loop is CATSDLQDTDTQYF. CDR3 DNA sequence: TGTGCCACCAGTGATTTGCAAGACACAGATACGCAGTATTTT.

This clonotype has only a few counts. V is TRBV6-1 and J is TRBJ2-3; no definite D call. The CDR3 covers 15 residues. Trimming left V 7 bases short and J 1 base short, with 15 bases between. The germline gives CDR1 MNHNS, CDR2 SASEGT. CDR3 in DNA: TGTGCCAGCACCGACTCCCGCTTCGGCACAGATACGCAGTATTTT. Protein product: CASTDSRFGTDTQYF.

This clonotype was observed at least ten times. The rearrangement uses TRBV3-1 and TRBJ1-2; D not certain. V gave up 3 bases and J gave up 7 bases, with 6 bases separating them. The CDR3 is made up of 11 amino acids. Germline V gives CDR1 LGHDT, CDR2 YNNKEL (reference sequence). The CDR3 DNA reads TGTGCCAGCAGCCATCTAGCTGGCTACACCTTC. Encoded protein: CASSHLAGYTF.

This clonotype was detected only a few times. The V gene is TRBV15, the J gene TRBJ1-2; 7 nucleotides line up with TRBD1. The CDR3 is made up of 13 amino acids. Germline trimming cut 6 bases from V and 5 bases from J; bases unmatched to any gene: 6. Germline CDR1 and CDR2: LNHNV and YYDKDF (reference sequence). CDR3: CATRQGPQYGYTF. Here the CDR3 DNA reads TGTGCCACCAGACAGGGGCCGCAGTATGGCTACACCTTC.

This chain links TRBV12-3 or TRBV12-4 with TRBJ2-1; 8 nucleotides align to TRBD1. This CDR3 region has 13 residues. The V and J ends lost 11 bases and 6 bases, in that order; junction bases with no gene match: 9. The CDR3 is CAGIGQGINEQFF. The CDR3 nucleotides read TGTGCCGGCATAGGACAGGGCATCAATGAGCAGTTCTTC.

As to this clonotype: A clone one base away is much larger, so this may be a read error. The rearrangement uses TRBV11-1 and TRBJ2-7, with TRBD1 matching over 7 bases. The V segment lost 5 bases and the J segment 6 bases; nucleotides outside the gene matches: 10. This CDR3 has 14 residues. The germline V gene has CDR1 SGHAT and CDR2 FQDESV (reference sequence). The CDR3 coding sequence is TGTGCCAGCAGCGTAGGGACATGGGACAGCGAGCAGTACTTC. The encoded protein is CASSVGTWDSEQYF.

This rearrangement joins TRBV4-3 to TRBJ2-1; unclear D gene. Matching the DNA end better, TRBJ2-7 makes the J call doubtful. This CDR3 contains 15 residues. Germline V gene sequence: CDR1 LGHNA, CDR2 YSLEER. The CDR3 loop is CASSQEVGSYNEQYF. CDR3 nucleotides: TGCGCCAGCAGCCAAGAGGTGGGGTCCTACAATGAGCAGTACTTC.

This clonotype was detected only a few times. The chain has TRBV27 and TRBJ2-1; 9 bases are shared with TRBD2. This CDR3 comprises 13 residues. Germline V gives CDR1 MNHEY, CDR2 SMNVEV (reference sequence). J lost 6 bases, V lost 6 bases, and 3 bases had no gene match. The CDR3 loop is CASRVAGANEQFF. CDR3 nucleotide sequence: TGTGCCAGCAGAGTAGCGGGAGCCAATGAGCAGTTCTTC.

The genes are TRBV5-1 and TRBJ2-1; the D call may be TRBD1 or TRBD2 (5 bases each). The germline V gene has CDR1 SGHRS and CDR2 YFSETQ. Trimming cost V 0 bases and J 6 bases, with 16 bases left between them. The CDR3 covers 16 residues. CDR3 coding DNA: TGCGCCAGCAGCTTGGAATGGGGACCGCGGTGCAATGAGCAGTTCTTC. This translates into CASSLEWGPRCNEQFF.

The genes are TRBV7-2 and TRBJ2-3, with 10 nucleotides matching TRBD1. CDR1 is SGHTA, CDR2 FQGNSA, per germline. The CDR3 contains 14 residues. V was pared by 5 bases and J by 4 bases, with 3 bases of the junction left unmatched. CDR3 sequence (DNA): TGTGCCAGCAGCCGGGACAGGGGTGCAGATACGCAGTATTTT. The encoded protein is CASSRDRGADTQYF.